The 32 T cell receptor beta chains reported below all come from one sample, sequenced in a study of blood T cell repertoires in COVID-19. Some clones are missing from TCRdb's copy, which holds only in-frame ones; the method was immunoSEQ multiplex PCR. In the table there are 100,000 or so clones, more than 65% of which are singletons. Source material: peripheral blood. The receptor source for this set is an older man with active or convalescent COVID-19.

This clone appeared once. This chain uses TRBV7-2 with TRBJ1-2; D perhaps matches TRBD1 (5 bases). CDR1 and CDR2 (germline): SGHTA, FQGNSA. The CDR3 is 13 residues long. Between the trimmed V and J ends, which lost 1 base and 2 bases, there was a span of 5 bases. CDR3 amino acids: CASSLGQNYGYTF. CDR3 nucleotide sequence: TGTGCCAGCAGCTTAGGACAGAACTATGGCTACACCTTC.

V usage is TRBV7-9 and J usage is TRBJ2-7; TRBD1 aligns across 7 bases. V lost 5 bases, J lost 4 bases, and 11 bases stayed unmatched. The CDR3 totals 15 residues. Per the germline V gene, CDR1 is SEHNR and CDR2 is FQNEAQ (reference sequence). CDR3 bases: TGTGCCAGCAGCATGTTGTCCGGGACAGAGTACGAGCAGTACTTC. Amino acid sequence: CASSMLSGTEYEQYF.

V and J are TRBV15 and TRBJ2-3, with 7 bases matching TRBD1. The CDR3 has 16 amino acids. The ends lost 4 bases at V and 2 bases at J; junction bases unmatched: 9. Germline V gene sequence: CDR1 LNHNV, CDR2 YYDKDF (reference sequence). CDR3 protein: CATSTRTGQFTDTQYF. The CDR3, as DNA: TGTGCCACCAGCACCAGAACGGGACAGTTCACAGATACGCAGTATTTT.

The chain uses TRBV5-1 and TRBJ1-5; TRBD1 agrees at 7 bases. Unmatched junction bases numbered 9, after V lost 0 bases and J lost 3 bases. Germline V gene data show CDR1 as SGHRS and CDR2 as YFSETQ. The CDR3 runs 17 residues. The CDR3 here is CASSLALTGENNQPQHF. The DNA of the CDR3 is TGCGCCAGCAGCTTGGCCCTCACAGGGGAGAACAATCAGCCCCAGCATTTT. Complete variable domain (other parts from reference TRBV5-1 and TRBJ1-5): KAGVTQTPRYLIKTRGQQVTLSCSPISGHRSVSWYQQTPGQGLQFLFEYFSETQRNKGNFPGRFSGRQFSNSRSEMNVSTLELGDSALYLCASSLALTGENNQPQHFGDGTRLSIL.

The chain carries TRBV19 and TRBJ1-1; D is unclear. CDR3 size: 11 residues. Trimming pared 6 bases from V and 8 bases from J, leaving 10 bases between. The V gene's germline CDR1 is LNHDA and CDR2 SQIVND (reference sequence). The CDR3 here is CASSRLSEAFF. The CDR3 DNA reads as TGTGCCAGTAGCAGACTCTCCGAAGCTTTCTTT.

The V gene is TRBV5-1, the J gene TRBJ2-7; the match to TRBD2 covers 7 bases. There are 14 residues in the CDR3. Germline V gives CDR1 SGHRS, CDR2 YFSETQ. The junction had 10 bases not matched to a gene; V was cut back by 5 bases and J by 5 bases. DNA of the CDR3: TGCGCCAGCAGGGTGGGGGGGGAATTTGACGAGCAGTACTTC. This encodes CASRVGGEFDEQYF.

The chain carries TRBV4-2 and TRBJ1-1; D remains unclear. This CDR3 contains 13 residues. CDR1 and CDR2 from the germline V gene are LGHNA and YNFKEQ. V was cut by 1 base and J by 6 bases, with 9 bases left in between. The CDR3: CASSQVFGSEAFF. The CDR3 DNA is TGTGCCAGCAGCCAAGTTTTCGGGTCTGAAGCTTTCTTT.

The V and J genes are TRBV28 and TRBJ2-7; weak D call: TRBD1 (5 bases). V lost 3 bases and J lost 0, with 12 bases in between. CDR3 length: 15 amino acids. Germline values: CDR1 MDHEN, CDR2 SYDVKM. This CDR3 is CASSLIDQGSYEQYF. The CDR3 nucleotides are TGTGCCAGCAGTTTGATTGACCAGGGCTCCTACGAGCAGTACTTC.

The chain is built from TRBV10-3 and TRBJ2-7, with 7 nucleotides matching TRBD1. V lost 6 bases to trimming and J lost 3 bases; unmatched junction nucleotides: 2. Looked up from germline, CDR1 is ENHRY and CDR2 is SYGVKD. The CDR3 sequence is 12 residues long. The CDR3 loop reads CAIRGQSYEQYF. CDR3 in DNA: TGTGCCATCAGGGGACAGAGCTACGAGCAGTACTTC.

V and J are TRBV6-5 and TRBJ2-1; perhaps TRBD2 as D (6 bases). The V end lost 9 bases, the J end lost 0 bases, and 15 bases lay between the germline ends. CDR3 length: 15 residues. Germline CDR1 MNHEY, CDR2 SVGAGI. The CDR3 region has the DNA TGTGCCAGTTGGACTCGGGGGAGCTCCTACAATGAGCAGTTCTTC. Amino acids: CASWTRGSSYNEQFF.

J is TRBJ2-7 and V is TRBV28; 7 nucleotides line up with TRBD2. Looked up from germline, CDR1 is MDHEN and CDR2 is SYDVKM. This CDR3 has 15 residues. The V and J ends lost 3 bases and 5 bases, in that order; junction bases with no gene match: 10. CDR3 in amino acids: CASSFGGEGPDEQYF. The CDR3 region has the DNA TGTGCCAGCAGTTTTGGGGGGGAGGGGCCGGACGAGCAGTACTTC.

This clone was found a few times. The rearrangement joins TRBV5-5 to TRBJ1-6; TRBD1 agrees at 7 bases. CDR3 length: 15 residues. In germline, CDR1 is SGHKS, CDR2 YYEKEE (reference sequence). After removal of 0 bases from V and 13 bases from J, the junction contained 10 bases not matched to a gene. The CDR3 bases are TGTGCCAGCAGCTTGGAGGGACAGCCGGGAAGGCCCCTCCACTTT. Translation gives CASSLEGQPGRPLHF.

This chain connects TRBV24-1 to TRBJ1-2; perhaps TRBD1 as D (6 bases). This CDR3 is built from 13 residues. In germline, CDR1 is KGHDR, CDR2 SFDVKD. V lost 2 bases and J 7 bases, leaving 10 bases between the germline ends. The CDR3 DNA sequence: TGTGCCACCAGTGATTCGACAGGTAGTGGCTACACCTTC. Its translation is CATSDSTGSGYTF.

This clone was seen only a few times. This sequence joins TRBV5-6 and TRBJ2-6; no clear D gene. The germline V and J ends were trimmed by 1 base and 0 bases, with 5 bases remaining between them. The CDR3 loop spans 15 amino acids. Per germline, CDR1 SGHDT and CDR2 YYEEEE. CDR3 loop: CASSLPFSGANVLTF. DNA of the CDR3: TGTGCCAGCAGCTTGCCGTTCTCTGGGGCCAACGTCCTGACTTTC.

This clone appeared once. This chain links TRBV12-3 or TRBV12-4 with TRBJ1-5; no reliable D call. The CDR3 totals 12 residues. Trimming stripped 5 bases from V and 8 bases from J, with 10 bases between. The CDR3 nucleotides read TGTGCCAGCAGTCTTAGCACGGAGCCCCAGCATTTT. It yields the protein CASSLSTEPQHF.

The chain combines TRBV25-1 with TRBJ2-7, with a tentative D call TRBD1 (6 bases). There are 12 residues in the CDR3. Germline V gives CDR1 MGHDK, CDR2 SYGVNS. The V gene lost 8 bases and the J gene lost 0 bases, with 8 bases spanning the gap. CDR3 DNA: TGTGCCAGCGGGACATTCTCCTACGAGCAGTACTTC. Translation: CASGTFSYEQYF.

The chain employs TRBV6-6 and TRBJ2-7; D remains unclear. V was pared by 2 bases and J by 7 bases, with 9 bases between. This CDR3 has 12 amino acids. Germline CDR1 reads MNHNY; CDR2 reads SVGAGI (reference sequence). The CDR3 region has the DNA TGTGCCAGCAGTTACACTCGTGGTGAGCAGTACTTC. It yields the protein CASSYTRGEQYF.

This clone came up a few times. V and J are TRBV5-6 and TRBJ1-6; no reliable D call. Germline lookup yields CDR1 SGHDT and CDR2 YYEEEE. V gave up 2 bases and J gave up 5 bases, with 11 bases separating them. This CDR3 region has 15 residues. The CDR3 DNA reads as TGTGCCAGCAGCTTTGCAGGCGTCAATAATTCACCCCTCCACTTT. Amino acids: CASSFAGVNNSPLHF.

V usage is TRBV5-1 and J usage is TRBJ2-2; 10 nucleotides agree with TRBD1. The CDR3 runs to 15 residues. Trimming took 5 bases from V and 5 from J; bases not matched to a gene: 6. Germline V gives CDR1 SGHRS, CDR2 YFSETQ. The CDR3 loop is CASREGTGVTGELFF. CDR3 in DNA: TGCGCCAGCAGGGAAGGGACAGGGGTAACCGGGGAGCTGTTTTTT.

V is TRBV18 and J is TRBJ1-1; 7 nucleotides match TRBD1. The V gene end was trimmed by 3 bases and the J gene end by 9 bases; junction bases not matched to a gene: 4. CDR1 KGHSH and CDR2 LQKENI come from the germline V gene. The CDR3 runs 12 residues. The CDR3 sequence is CASSPGGQKAFF. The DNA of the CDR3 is TGTGCCAGCTCACCCGGGGGACAGAAAGCTTTCTTT.

CDR3 residues: CASSFRAGRYTGELFF. CDR3 DNA sequence: TGTGCCAGCAGCTTCCGGGCAGGGCGGTACACCGGGGAGCTGTTTTTT. The rearrangement uses TRBV7-9 and TRBJ2-2; possible D gene TRBD1, 5 bases. Germline V gene lookup returns CDR1 SEHNR and CDR2 FQNEAQ (reference sequence). V lost 3 bases, J lost 3 bases, and 14 bases lay in between. The CDR3 extends over 16 amino acids.

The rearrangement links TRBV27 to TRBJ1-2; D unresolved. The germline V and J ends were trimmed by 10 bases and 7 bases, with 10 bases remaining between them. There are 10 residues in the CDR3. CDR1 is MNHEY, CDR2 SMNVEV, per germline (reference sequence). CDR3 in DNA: TGTGCCACTTGGAGGAGTGGCTACACCTTC. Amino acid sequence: CATWRSGYTF.

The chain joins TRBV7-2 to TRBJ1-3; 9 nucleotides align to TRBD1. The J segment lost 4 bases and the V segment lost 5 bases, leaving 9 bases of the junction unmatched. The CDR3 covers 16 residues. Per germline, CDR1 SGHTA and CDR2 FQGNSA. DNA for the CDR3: TGTGCCAGCAGCCCTAGGGGACAGGGACAAGGAAACACCATATATTTT. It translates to CASSPRGQGQGNTIYF. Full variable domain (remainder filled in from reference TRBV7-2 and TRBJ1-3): GAGVSQSPSNKVTEKGKDVELRCDPISGHTALYWYRQSLGQGLEFLIYFQGNSAPDKSGLPSDRFSAERTGGSVSTLTIQRTQQEDSAVYLCASSPRGQGQGNTIYFGEGSWLTVV.

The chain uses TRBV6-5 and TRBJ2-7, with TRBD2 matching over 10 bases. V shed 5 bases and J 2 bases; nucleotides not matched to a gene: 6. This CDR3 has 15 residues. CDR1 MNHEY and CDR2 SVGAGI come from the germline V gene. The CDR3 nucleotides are TGTGCCAGCAGTCAAAGCGGGAGGGCCGCCTACGAGCAGTACTTC. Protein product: CASSQSGRAAYEQYF.

The CDR3 reads CASRHRDRPKAFF. CDR3 DNA sequence: TGTGCCAGCAGACACCGGGACAGGCCTAAAGCTTTCTTT. The J gene is TRBJ1-1, the V gene TRBV5-4; 8 nucleotides align to TRBD1. Germline V lookup: CDR1 SGHNT, CDR2 YYREEE (reference sequence). The CDR3 extends over 13 amino acids. Losses at the gene ends were 5 bases for V and 9 bases for J; bases not matched to a gene: 9.

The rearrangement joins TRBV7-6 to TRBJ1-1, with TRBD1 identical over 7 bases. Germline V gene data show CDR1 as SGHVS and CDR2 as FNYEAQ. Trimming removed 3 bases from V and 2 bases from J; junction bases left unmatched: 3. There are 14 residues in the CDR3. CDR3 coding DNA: TGTGCCAGCAGCTTGACAGGGTCAAACACTGAAGCTTTCTTT. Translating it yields CASSLTGSNTEAFF.

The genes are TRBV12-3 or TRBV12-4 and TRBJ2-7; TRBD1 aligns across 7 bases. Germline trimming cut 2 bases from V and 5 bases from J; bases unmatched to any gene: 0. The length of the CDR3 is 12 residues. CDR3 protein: CASSLTGDEQYF. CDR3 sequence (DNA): TGTGCCAGCAGTTTAACAGGGGACGAGCAGTACTTC.

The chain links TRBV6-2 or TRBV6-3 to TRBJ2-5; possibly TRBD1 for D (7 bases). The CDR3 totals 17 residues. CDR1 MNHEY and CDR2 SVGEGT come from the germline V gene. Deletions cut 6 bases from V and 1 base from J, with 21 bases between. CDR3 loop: CASSDPYAQGGQETQYF. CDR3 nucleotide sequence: TGTGCCAGCAGCGACCCTTACGCTCAGGGGGGCCAAGAGACCCAGTACTTC.

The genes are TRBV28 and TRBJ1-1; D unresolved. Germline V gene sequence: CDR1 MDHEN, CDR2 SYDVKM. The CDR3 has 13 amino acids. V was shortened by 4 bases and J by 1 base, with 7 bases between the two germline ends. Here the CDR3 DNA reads TGTGCCAGCAGTTACCCGGGGAACACTGAAGCTTTCTTT. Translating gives CASSYPGNTEAFF. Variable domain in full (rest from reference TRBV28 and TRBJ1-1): DVKVTQSSRYLVKRTGEKVFLECVQDMDHENMFWYRQDPGLGLRLIYFSYDVKMKEKGDIPEGYSVSREKKERFSLILESASTNQTSMYLCASSYPGNTEAFFGQGTRLTVV.

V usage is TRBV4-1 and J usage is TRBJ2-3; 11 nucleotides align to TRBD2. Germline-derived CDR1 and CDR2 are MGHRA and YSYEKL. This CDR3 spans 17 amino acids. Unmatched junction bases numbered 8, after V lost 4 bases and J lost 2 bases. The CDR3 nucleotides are TGCGCCAGCAGCCCTTCTCTAGCGGGGGGACTCACAGATACGCAGTATTTT. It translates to CASSPSLAGGLTDTQYF.

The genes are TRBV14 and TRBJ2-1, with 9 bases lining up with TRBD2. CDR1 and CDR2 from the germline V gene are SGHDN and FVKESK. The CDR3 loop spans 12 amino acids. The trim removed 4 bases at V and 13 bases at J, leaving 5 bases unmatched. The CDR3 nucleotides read TGTGCCAGCAGCCCGAGACTAGCGGTCCAGTTCTTC. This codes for CASSPRLAVQFF.

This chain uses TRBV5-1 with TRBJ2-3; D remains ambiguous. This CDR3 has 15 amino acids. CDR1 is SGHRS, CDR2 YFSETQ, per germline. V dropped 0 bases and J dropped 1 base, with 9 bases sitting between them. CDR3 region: CASSLDIPGTDTQYF. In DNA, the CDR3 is TGCGCCAGCAGCTTGGACATCCCCGGCACAGATACGCAGTATTTT.